This entry lists 24 T cell receptor beta chains sequenced from one sample in a study of shared clonotypes between healthy human individuals. Some clones are missing from TCRdb's copy, which holds only in-frame ones; the method was immunoSEQ multiplex PCR. The repertoire holds about 2 million clones, about 95% seen once, with more than 0.1% in the top ten. Input material: naive CD4+ T cells sorted from blood. Subset meaning: CD45RA+ positively selected. The receptors stem from a man aged 18 to 30 in good health.

The rearrangement links TRBV28 to TRBJ1-3; D remains unclear. Germline assignment: CDR1 MDHEN and CDR2 SYDVKM. V lost 7 bases and J lost 0, with 10 bases in between. This CDR3 spans 14 amino acids. The DNA for the CDR3 is TGTGCCAGCACAGAAAGATTCTCTGGAAACACCATATATTTT. This codes for CASTERFSGNTIYF.

This clone was observed once. This sample also contains other DNA sequences that code for the same CDR3. The chain employs TRBV7-9 and TRBJ1-1, with D maybe TRBD1 (5 bases). The germline V gene encodes CDR1 SEHNR and CDR2 FQNEAQ (reference sequence). CDR3 length: 14 residues. The V gene lost 3 bases and the J gene lost 1 base, with 9 bases spanning the gap. The CDR3 loop is CASSLATGNTEAFF. The DNA of the CDR3 is TGTGCCAGCAGCTTGGCCACAGGGAACACTGAAGCTTTCTTT.

The gene calls are TRBV9 and TRBJ2-5, with D perhaps matching TRBD1 (5 bases). CDR3 length equals 15 residues. Trimming removed 0 bases from V and 4 bases from J, with 13 bases in between. Germline assignment: CDR1 SGDLS and CDR2 YYNGEE. The CDR3 coding sequence is TGTGCCAGCAGCGTAGGGGCAGGGTTAAGAGAGACCCAGTACTTC. Encoded protein: CASSVGAGLRETQYF.

This rearrangement joins TRBV6-6 to TRBJ2-7; 8 nucleotides line up with TRBD1. Trimming removed 5 bases from V and 6 bases from J; junction bases left unmatched: 6. The CDR3 has 13 amino acids. CDR1 and CDR2 (germline): MNHNY, SVGAGI (reference sequence). CDR3 DNA sequence: TGTGCCAGCAGTACCGGGACAGGCTTCGAGCAGTACTTC. The encoded protein is CASSTGTGFEQYF.

The chain carries TRBV30 and TRBJ1-3; D remains unclear. Germline CDR1 is GTSNPN and CDR2 is SVGIG (reference sequence). V shed 0 bases and J shed 0 bases, with 12 bases lying between them. This CDR3 contains 16 residues. CDR3 residues: CAWSVLTAASGNTIYF. DNA of the CDR3: TGTGCCTGGAGTGTACTAACTGCTGCCTCTGGAAACACCATATATTTT. Looking up the rest from reference TRBV30 and TRBJ1-3 gives the full variable domain: SQTIHQWPATLVQPVGSPLSLECTVEGTSNPNLYWYRQAAGRGLQLLFYSVGIGQISSEVPQNLSASRPQDRQFILSSKKLLLSDSGFYLCAWSVLTAASGNTIYFGEGSWLTVV.

This chain uses TRBV5-1 with TRBJ1-3; weak D call: TRBD1 (6 bases). The CDR3 contains 17 residues. The germline V gene has CDR1 SGHRS and CDR2 YFSETQ. V was cut by 0 bases and J by 4 bases, with 17 bases left in between. The chain's CDR3 is CASSLDYYPGAGNTIYF. The DNA of the CDR3 is TGCGCCAGCAGCTTGGACTACTATCCAGGGGCAGGAAACACCATATATTTT.

The chain joins TRBV28 to TRBJ2-7, with 10 bases matching TRBD1. The ends lost 4 bases at V and 4 bases at J; junction bases unmatched: 10. CDR1 is MDHEN and CDR2 is SYDVKM in the germline V gene. This CDR3 spans 16 amino acids. CDR3 in amino acids: CASSSSSGQGTYEQYF. CDR3 coding DNA: TGTGCCAGCAGTTCAAGTTCGGGACAGGGGACTTACGAGCAGTACTTC.

The chain combines TRBV6-1 with TRBJ2-7; D ambiguous. V lost 3 bases and J 2 bases, leaving 8 bases between the germline ends. From germline, CDR1 is MNHNS and CDR2 SASEGT. There are 13 residues in the CDR3. CDR3 nucleotides: TGTGCCAGCAGTGATAGGGATCCCTACGAGCAGTACTTC. Protein product: CASSDRDPYEQYF.

The V and J genes are TRBV27 and TRBJ2-2; 8 bases align to TRBD1. The CDR3 contains 15 residues. Trimming cost V 7 bases and J 6 bases; bases outside gene matches: 10. Germline lookup yields CDR1 MNHEY and CDR2 SMNVEV (reference sequence). This CDR3 reads CASKLGTGVSGELFF. The DNA of the CDR3 is TGTGCCAGCAAACTAGGGACAGGAGTCTCCGGGGAGCTGTTTTTT.

The rearrangement joins TRBV27 to TRBJ2-1; D not certain. The CDR3 runs to 14 residues. V lost 4 bases and J lost 6, with 13 bases in between. CDR1 and CDR2 from the germline V gene are MNHEY and SMNVEV (reference sequence). CDR3 region: CASSSPGPGNEQFF. For the CDR3, the DNA is TGTGCCAGCAGTTCTCCCGGCCCGGGCAATGAGCAGTTCTTC.

The genes are TRBV6-1 and TRBJ2-7; 9 positions agree with TRBD1. Germline lookup yields CDR1 MNHNS and CDR2 SASEGT. Unmatched junction bases numbered 8, after V lost 7 bases and J lost 4 bases. The CDR3 is made up of 14 amino acids. DNA for the CDR3: TGTGCCAGCAATCCGACACAGGGGGCGTACGAGCAGTACTTC. Encoded protein: CASNPTQGAYEQYF.

J is TRBJ1-6 and V is TRBV7-2; perhaps TRBD1 as D (5 bases). Trimming removed 2 bases at V and 4 bases at J, with 9 bases between. CDR3 length equals 15 residues. Per the germline V gene, CDR1 is SGHTA and CDR2 is FQGNSA. In DNA, the CDR3 is TGTGCCAGCAGCTTACCGGGACCTTATAATTCACCCCTCCACTTT. Residues: CASSLPGPYNSPLHF.

The chain combines TRBV5-1 with TRBJ2-5; weak D call: TRBD1 (6 bases). Trimming pared 4 bases from V and 1 base from J, leaving 20 bases between. CDR1 is SGHRS and CDR2 is YFSETQ in the germline V gene. This CDR3 comprises 17 residues. CDR3 amino acids: CASSMGHFLVSQETQYF. In DNA, the CDR3 is TGCGCCAGCAGCATGGGACACTTCCTAGTCAGCCAAGAGACCCAGTACTTC.

In its sample, this clone was seen a few times. The CDR3 region is CASSGPRVNYGYTF. The CDR3 DNA follows: TGTGCCAGCAGCGGGCCGCGCGTTAACTATGGCTACACCTTC. The gene calls are TRBV9 and TRBJ1-2; no reliable D call. The germline CDR1 and CDR2 sequences are SGDLS and YYNGEE. V lost 3 bases and J lost 1, with 10 bases in between. The CDR3 spans 14 residues. The full variable domain, in which reference TRBV9 and TRBJ1-2 provide the parts outside the CDR3, is DSGVTQTPKHLITATGQRVTLRCSPRSGDLSVYWYQQSLDQGLQFLIQYYNGEERAKGNILERFSAQQFPDLHSELNLSSLELGDSALYFCASSGPRVNYGYTFGSGTRLTVV.

This clone came up many times. The chain has TRBV30 and TRBJ1-2; D is possibly TRBD1 (6 bases). This CDR3 spans 14 amino acids. V was cut by 0 bases and J by 8 bases, with 16 bases left in between. CDR1 is GTSNPN and CDR2 is SVGIG in the germline V gene (reference sequence). DNA of the CDR3: TGTGCCTGGAGTGTTTACAGGGAAGTTCGGGGCTACACCTTC. Translated, it gives CAWSVYREVRGYTF.

This chain uses TRBV11-3 with TRBJ2-1, with TRBD2 identical over 11 bases. The CDR3 has 16 amino acids. Germline V gives CDR1 SGHNT, CDR2 YENEEA. After removal of 2 bases from V and 6 bases from J, the junction contained 6 bases not matched to a gene. CDR3 in DNA: TGTGCCAGCAGCTTATTAGCGGGGGGGCTGGGCAATGAGCAGTTCTTC. It encodes CASSLLAGGLGNEQFF.

The table lists this clone with a count of one. The rearrangement joins TRBV9 to TRBJ2-7, with D perhaps assigned TRBD1 or TRBD2 (6 bases each). Germline CDR1 reads SGDLS; CDR2 reads YYNGEE. The V end was cut by 0 bases, the J end by 6 bases, with 16 bases between. This CDR3 region has 15 residues. For the CDR3, the DNA is TGTGCCAGCAGCGTAGCCCCCGGGGGCTTAGTCGAGCAGTACTTC. As protein: CASSVAPGGLVEQYF.

The chain couples TRBV5-6 to TRBJ2-3, with D unclear. The length of the CDR3 is 13 residues. Trimming shortened V by 4 bases and J by 2 bases, and 8 bases separated the two germline ends. Germline V gene sequence: CDR1 SGHDT, CDR2 YYEEEE. CDR3 loop: CASSTGYTDTQYF. The DNA of the CDR3 is TGTGCCAGCAGCACGGGTTACACAGATACGCAGTATTTT. Full variable domain (rest looked up from reference TRBV5-6 and TRBJ2-3): DAGVTQSPTHLIKTRGQQVTLRCSPKSGHDTVSWYQQALGQGPQFIFQYYEEEERQRGNFPDRFSGHQFPNYSSELNVNALLLGDSALYLCASSTGYTDTQYFGPGTRLTVL.

The CDR3 here is CASSLARGDYGYTF. The CDR3 nucleotides read TGCGCCAGCAGCTTGGCCAGGGGGGACTATGGCTACACCTTC. The chain employs TRBV5-1 and TRBJ1-2; 7 bases agree with TRBD1. CDR3 length: 14 residues. Trimming took 0 bases from V and 3 from J; bases not matched to a gene: 2. Germline values: CDR1 SGHRS, CDR2 YFSETQ.

V gene TRBV6-5 combines with J gene TRBJ2-5, with D perhaps TRBD2 (6 bases). This CDR3 has 14 amino acids. CDR1 MNHEY and CDR2 SVGAGI come from the germline V gene. V was shortened by 2 bases and J by 5 bases, with 12 bases between the two germline ends. The CDR3: CASSYKGGGETQYF. CDR3 coding DNA: TGTGCCAGCAGTTACAAGGGAGGAGGGGAGACCCAGTACTTC.

The J gene is TRBJ2-3, the V gene TRBV20-1, with D unresolved. The ends were cut back, 8 bases at V and 4 bases at J, with 4 bases in the middle. From germline, CDR1 is DFQATT and CDR2 SNEGSKA (reference sequence). The CDR3 extends over 9 amino acids. The CDR3 protein is CSPSDTQYF. The DNA for the CDR3 is TGCAGTCCCTCAGATACGCAGTATTTT.

The chain joins TRBV7-3 to TRBJ1-1; D uncertain. The CDR3 contains 15 residues. The germline V and J ends were trimmed by 7 bases and 3 bases, with 18 bases remaining between them. Germline values: CDR1 SGHTA, CDR2 FQGTGA. DNA for the CDR3: TGTGCCAGCAACCCATACTCTTTCAGCTACACTGAAGCTTTCTTT. The encoded protein is CASNPYSFSYTEAFF.

The chain employs TRBV7-2 and TRBJ1-3; no definite D call. Trimming removed 5 bases at V and 1 base at J, with 9 bases between. CDR1 SGHTA and CDR2 FQGNSA come from the germline V gene. The length of the CDR3 is 14 residues. The CDR3 nucleotides read TGTGCCAGCAGCCCGAAGCGGTCTGGAAACACCATATATTTT. This translates into CASSPKRSGNTIYF.

The V and J genes are TRBV18 and TRBJ2-1, with D maybe TRBD1 (6 bases). The germline CDR1 and CDR2 sequences are KGHSH and LQKENI. Trimming cost V 4 bases and J 4 bases, with 8 bases left between them. The CDR3 spans 13 residues. The CDR3 spells CASSLDSYNEQFF. CDR3 in DNA: TGTGCCAGCTCACTGGACAGTTACAATGAGCAGTTCTTC.